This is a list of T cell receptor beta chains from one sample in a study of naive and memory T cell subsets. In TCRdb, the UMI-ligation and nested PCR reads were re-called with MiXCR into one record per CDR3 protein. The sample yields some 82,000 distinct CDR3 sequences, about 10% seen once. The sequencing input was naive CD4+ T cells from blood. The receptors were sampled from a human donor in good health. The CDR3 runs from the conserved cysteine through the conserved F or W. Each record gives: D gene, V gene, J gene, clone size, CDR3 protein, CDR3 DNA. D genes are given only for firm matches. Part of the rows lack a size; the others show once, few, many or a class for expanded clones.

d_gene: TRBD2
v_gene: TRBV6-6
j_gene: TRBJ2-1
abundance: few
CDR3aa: CASSYSRLGGRARDEQFF
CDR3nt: TGTGCCAGCAGTTACTCGAGATTGGGCGGGAGGGCCCGTGATGAGCAGTTCTTC

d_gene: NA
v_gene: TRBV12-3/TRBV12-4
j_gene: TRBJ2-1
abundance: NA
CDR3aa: CASSFGKGNNEQFF
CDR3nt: TGTGCCAGCAGTTTCGGGAAGGGTAACAATGAGCAGTTCTTC

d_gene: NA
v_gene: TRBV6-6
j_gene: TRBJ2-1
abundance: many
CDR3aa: CASSYGLDEQFF
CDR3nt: TGTGCCAGCAGTTACGGGTTGGATGAGCAGTTCTTC

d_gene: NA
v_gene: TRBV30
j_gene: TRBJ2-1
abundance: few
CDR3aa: CAWSVLGGRPYNEQFF
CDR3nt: TGTGCCTGGAGTGTATTAGGGGGTCGCCCCTACAATGAGCAGTTCTTC

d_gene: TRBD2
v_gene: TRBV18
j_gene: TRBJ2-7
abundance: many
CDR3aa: CASSPRSGGPYEQYF
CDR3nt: TGTGCCAGCTCACCACGTAGCGGGGGGCCCTACGAGCAGTACTTC

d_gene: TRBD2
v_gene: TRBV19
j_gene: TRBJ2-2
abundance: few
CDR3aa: CATTRGRAQLGGELFF
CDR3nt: TGTGCCACTACGCGCGGGAGGGCCCAACTTGGTGGGGAGCTGTTTTTT

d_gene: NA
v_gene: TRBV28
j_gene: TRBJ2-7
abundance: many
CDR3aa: CASRGQLYEQYF
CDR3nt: TGTGCCAGCAGGGGACAACTCTACGAGCAGTACTTC

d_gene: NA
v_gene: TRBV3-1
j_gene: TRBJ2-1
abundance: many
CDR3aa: CASSQDPGGGRQFF
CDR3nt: TGTGCCAGCAGCCAAGACCCCGGTGGGGGCCGGCAGTTCTTC

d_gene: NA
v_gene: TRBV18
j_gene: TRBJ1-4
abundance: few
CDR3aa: CASSPPSVRNEKLFF
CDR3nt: TGTGCCAGCTCACCACCGTCCGTCCGTAATGAAAAACTGTTTTTT

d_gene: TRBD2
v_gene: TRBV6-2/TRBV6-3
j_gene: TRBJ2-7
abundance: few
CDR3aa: CASSYESGGPYEQYF
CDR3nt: TGTGCCAGCAGTTACGAATCGGGAGGGCCCTACGAGCAGTACTTC

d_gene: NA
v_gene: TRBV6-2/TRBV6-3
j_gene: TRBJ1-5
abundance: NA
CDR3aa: CASSLDRDTDVNSNQPQHF
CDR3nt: TGTGCCAGCAGTTTGGACCGGGACACGGACGTGAATAGCAATCAGCCCCAGCATTTT